The clone carrying this T cell receptor (beta chain) was picked up one time. The sample is drawn from a study of Graves' ophthalmopathy and Graves' hyperthyroidism. RNA transcripts served as template for amplifying TCR beta CDR3 sequences. Amplification began with first-round RT-PCR using HTBI primers, then second-round multiplex PCR was performed. TCRdb re-called the multiplex PCR reads through MiXCR, storing one row per CDR3 protein. The top ten hold 40% to 45% of the sample, which has some 750,000 distinct CDR3 sequences, 40% seen once. This CDR3 has 13 residues. CDR1 is SGHTA and CDR2 is FQGNSA in the germline V gene. Trimming removed 5 bases at V and 3 bases at J, with 11 bases between.

This chain joins TRBV7-2 and TRBJ2-7; D remains ambiguous. The TCR was taken from an adult man with Graves' ophthalmopathy. The source material was peripheral blood. CDR3 sequence: CASSQVLNYEQYF. As DNA, the CDR3 is TGTGCCAGCAGCCAAGTCCTAAACTACGAGCAGTACTTC.